This is a list of T cell receptor beta chains from one sample in a study of CD8+ T cells in alopecia areata. The method was immunoSEQ multiplex PCR; TCRdb's version includes in-frame clones alone and lacks a portion of them. The sample has 100,000 to 120,000 clones, about 60% seen once. Sequenced sample: NKG2D-low CD8+ T cells sorted from blood. The receptors were sampled from a human donor with alopecia areata. CDR3s include the opening cysteine and the closing phenylalanine or tryptophan. D genes are given only for firm matches. Clone size is given for some rows only: seen once, a few or many times, or a class if the clone is expanded.

j_call d_call v_call clone_size cdr3_nt cdr3_aa
TRBJ2-1 - TRBV27 once TGTGCCAGCAGGAGCCGGCAGGGAACCTACAATGAGCAGTTCTTC CASRSRQGTYNEQFF
TRBJ2-6 - TRBV13 - TGTGCCAGCAGCTTTGGCGTAAGCTCTGGGGCCAACGTCCTGACTTTC CASSFGVSSGANVLTF
TRBJ2-7 TRBD2 TRBV6-5 - TGTGCCAGCAGTTACAGGACTAGCGGAGACGAGCAGTACTTC CASSYRTSGDEQYF
TRBJ2-5 TRBD2 TRBV5-1 few TGCGCCAGCAGCCAGGAACTAGCGGGAGCTCCTCTCGAGACCCAGTACTTC CASSQELAGAPLETQYF
TRBJ2-1 TRBD2 TRBV29-1 - TGCAGCGTTGTTTTGCTTGTTCCAGCGGGGCCCGACAATGAGCAGTTCTTC CSVVLLVPAGPDNEQFF
TRBJ2-7 - TRBV13 few TGTGCCAGCAGCTTATTCGCTTTGACCGAGCAGTACTTC CASSLFALTEQYF
TRBJ1-4 TRBD1 TRBV6-5 - TGTGCCAGCAGTTACCAGGGACAGGGAGGAGAAAAACTGTTTTTT CASSYQGQGGEKLFF
TRBJ2-5 - TRBV4-1 - TGCGCCAGCAGCCAAGGGATGGAAGAGACCCAGTACTTC CASSQGMEETQYF
TRBJ2-7 TRBD2 TRBV7-9 few TGTGCCAGCAGTTACGGGACTAGCGGGGCCTACGAGCAGTACTTC CASSYGTSGAYEQYF
TRBJ1-1 - TRBV2 - TGTGCCAGCAGTGAATACGTAGGGGCGAAGGAAGCTTTCTTT CASSEYVGAKEAFF
TRBJ2-5 - TRBV4-2 - TGTGCCAGCAGCCAAACTACCGGCATAGCGGAGGAGTGGGAGACCCAGTACTTC CASSQTTGIAEEWETQYF
TRBJ1-1 - TRBV28 few TGTGCCAGCAGTTTACAGGGACTTGTGCGGGGAGCTTTCTTT CASSLQGLVRGAFF
TRBJ2-3 - TRBV29-1 - TGCAGCGTGAGGGGGCAGGGGGGTATCCCAGATACGCAGTATTTT CSVRGQGGIPDTQYF
TRBJ2-5 TRBD2 TRBV2 - TGTGCCAGCAGTAAGCTAGCGGGAGGGCCGGAAGAGACCCAGTACTTC CASSKLAGGPEETQYF
TRBJ1-5 - TRBV7-3 - TGTGCCAGCAGCTTACGTTATCATAGCAATCAGCCCCAGCATTTT CASSLRYHSNQPQHF
TRBJ1-5 - TRBV29-1 - TGCAGCGTTGTTTCGGATAGCAATCAGCCCCAGCATTTT CSVVSDSNQPQHF
TRBJ2-7 TRBD2 TRBV7-2 few TGTGCCAGCAGCCCCACTAGCGTGTTCGAGCAGTACTTC CASSPTSVFEQYF
TRBJ2-7 TRBD1 TRBV5-5 once TGTGCCAGCAGCTGGACAGGGTCAACCTACGAGCAGTACTTC CASSWTGSTYEQYF
TRBJ2-7 TRBD2 TRBV29-1 - TGCAGCGTGACTAGCGGGAGGCCCCCCTACGAGCAGTACTTC CSVTSGRPPYEQYF